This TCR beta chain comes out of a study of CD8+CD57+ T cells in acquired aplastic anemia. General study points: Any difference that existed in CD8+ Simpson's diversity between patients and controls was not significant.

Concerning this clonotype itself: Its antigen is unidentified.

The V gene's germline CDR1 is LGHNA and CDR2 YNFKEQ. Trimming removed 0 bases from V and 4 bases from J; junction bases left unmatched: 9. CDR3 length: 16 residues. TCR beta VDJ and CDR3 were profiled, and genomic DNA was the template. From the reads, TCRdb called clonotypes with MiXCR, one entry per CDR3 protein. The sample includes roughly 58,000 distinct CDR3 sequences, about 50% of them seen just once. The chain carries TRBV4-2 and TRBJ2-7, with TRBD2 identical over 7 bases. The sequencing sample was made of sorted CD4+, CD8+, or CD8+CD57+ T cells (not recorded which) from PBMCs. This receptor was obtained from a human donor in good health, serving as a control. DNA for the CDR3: TGTGCCAGCAGCCAAGATATGGGGGGGAGCAGGTACGAGCAGTACTTC. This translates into CASSQDMGGSRYEQYF.